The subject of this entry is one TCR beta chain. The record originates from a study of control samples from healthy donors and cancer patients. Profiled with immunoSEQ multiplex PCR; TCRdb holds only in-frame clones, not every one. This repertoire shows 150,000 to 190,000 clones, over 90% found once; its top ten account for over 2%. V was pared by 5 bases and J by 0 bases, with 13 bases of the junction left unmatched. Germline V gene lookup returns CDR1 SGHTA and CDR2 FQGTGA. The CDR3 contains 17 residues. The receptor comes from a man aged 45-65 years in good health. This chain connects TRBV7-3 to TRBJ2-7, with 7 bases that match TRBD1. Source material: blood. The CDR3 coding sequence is TGTGCCAGCAGCCCAGGTTTCGGACGGGACAGCTCCTACGAGCAGTACTTC. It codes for CASSPGFGRDSSYEQYF.